Listed below are T cell receptor beta chains from one sample, sequenced in a study of T cell repertoires in cytomegalovirus infection. Each CDR3 protein is one row after TCRdb ran MiXCR on the reads. Of about 300,000 distinct CDR3 sequences listed, about 9.1% are singletons. Sequences were obtained from PBMCs. These receptors came from a human donor in good health (CMV status not recorded). Some clones in this sample may be carry-over from other donors' samples. Both conserved end residues are part of each CDR3. Each record gives: clone size, CDR3 length, V gene, J gene, CDR3 protein. Clone size is stated in some rows and not others, as once, few, many or a class when expanded.

abundance: many
len: 13
v_gene: TRBV7-9
j_gene: TRBJ1-1
CDR3aa: CASSPLGSTEAFF

abundance: many
len: 15
v_gene: TRBV5-7
j_gene: TRBJ2-2
CDR3aa: CASIKWPGHTGELFF

abundance: many
len: 12
v_gene: TRBV7-2
j_gene: TRBJ2-7
CDR3aa: CASSLRVGEQYF

abundance: -
len: 15
v_gene: TRBV12-3/TRBV12-4
j_gene: TRBJ1-6
CDR3aa: CASSLRWGANSPLHF

abundance: few
len: 12
v_gene: TRBV28
j_gene: TRBJ1-2
CDR3aa: CASLMGNYGYTF

abundance: many
len: 16
v_gene: TRBV6-6
j_gene: TRBJ1-2
CDR3aa: CASSSNYGQENYGYTF

abundance: many
len: 15
v_gene: TRBV6-4
j_gene: TRBJ2-1
CDR3aa: CASSDGSGGYNEQFF

abundance: many
len: 13
v_gene: TRBV29-1
j_gene: TRBJ2-1
CDR3aa: CSVEGGGGNEQFF

abundance: many
len: 16
v_gene: TRBV28
j_gene: TRBJ1-5
CDR3aa: CASSSRGAGSGQPQHF

abundance: few
len: 15
v_gene: TRBV10-3
j_gene: TRBJ2-1
CDR3aa: CAISETSGGRNEQFF

abundance: many
len: 16
v_gene: TRBV6-6
j_gene: TRBJ2-1
CDR3aa: CASTQGATVRGNEQFF

abundance: many
len: 17
v_gene: TRBV7-2
j_gene: TRBJ1-6
CDR3aa: CASSLRVWDRGKSPLHF

abundance: once
len: 13
v_gene: TRBV7-8
j_gene: TRBJ2-3
CDR3aa: CASRFFGVDTQYF

abundance: few
len: 17
v_gene: TRBV5-8
j_gene: TRBJ2-7
CDR3aa: CASSFFSREGFAYEQYF

abundance: -
len: 12
v_gene: TRBV6-2/TRBV6-3
j_gene: TRBJ2-1
CDR3aa: CASFGSYNEQFF

abundance: many
len: 14
v_gene: TRBV7-2
j_gene: TRBJ1-1
CDR3aa: CASSLVGEYTEAFF

abundance: many
len: 14
v_gene: TRBV7-2
j_gene: TRBJ2-1
CDR3aa: CASSLKNRGDEQFF

abundance: -
len: 13
v_gene: TRBV6-6
j_gene: TRBJ2-2
CDR3aa: CASHQGHTGELFF

abundance: many
len: 16
v_gene: TRBV28
j_gene: TRBJ1-6
CDR3aa: CASRPPGQGADSPLHF

abundance: many
len: 18
v_gene: TRBV24-1
j_gene: TRBJ1-6
CDR3aa: CATSDFWDRWLLGTPLHF

abundance: many
len: 14
v_gene: TRBV28
j_gene: TRBJ2-3
CDR3aa: CASSTAGGADTQYF

abundance: many
len: 15
v_gene: TRBV5-6
j_gene: TRBJ1-1
CDR3aa: CASSSYSAGPSEAFF

abundance: few
len: 12
v_gene: TRBV29-1
j_gene: TRBJ1-2
CDR3aa: CSVEVAAYGYTF

abundance: few
len: 12
v_gene: TRBV2
j_gene: TRBJ1-2
CDR3aa: CASKILTGGYTF

abundance: many
len: 15
v_gene: TRBV7-8
j_gene: TRBJ2-7
CDR3aa: CASSSHGTATYEQYF

abundance: many
len: 16
v_gene: TRBV25-1
j_gene: TRBJ1-5
CDR3aa: CASSDGQGSPNQPQHF

abundance: many
len: 18
v_gene: TRBV28
j_gene: TRBJ1-5
CDR3aa: CASSPLPQGNYLIQPQHF

abundance: many
len: 15
v_gene: TRBV6-2/TRBV6-3
j_gene: TRBJ2-2
CDR3aa: CASRQGLRGTGELFF

abundance: many
len: 13
v_gene: TRBV7-2
j_gene: TRBJ2-3
CDR3aa: CASSLAARGTQYF

abundance: few
len: 14
v_gene: TRBV5-4
j_gene: TRBJ2-5
CDR3aa: CASSAPQTEETQYF

abundance: many
len: 13
v_gene: TRBV7-2
j_gene: TRBJ2-5
CDR3aa: CASSLAQKETQYF

abundance: few
len: 14
v_gene: TRBV5-1
j_gene: TRBJ2-2
CDR3aa: CASSLGVADGELFF

abundance: many
len: 12
v_gene: TRBV6-1
j_gene: TRBJ1-2
CDR3aa: CASSYPGYGYTF

abundance: many
len: 16
v_gene: TRBV29-1
j_gene: TRBJ2-7
CDR3aa: CSARKGQEIDSYEQYF

abundance: few
len: 13
v_gene: TRBV2
j_gene: TRBJ1-1
CDR3aa: CASSVLGNTEAFF

abundance: many
len: 14
v_gene: TRBV7-6
j_gene: TRBJ2-1
CDR3aa: CASSLNPATDEQFF

abundance: many
len: 14
v_gene: TRBV12-3/TRBV12-4
j_gene: TRBJ1-4
CDR3aa: CASSSWEKNEKLFF

abundance: many
len: 15
v_gene: TRBV7-2
j_gene: TRBJ1-2
CDR3aa: CASSFRDRANYGYTF

abundance: many
len: 16
v_gene: TRBV3-1
j_gene: TRBJ1-1
CDR3aa: CASSPYPRRQNTEAFF

abundance: many
len: 14
v_gene: TRBV6-2/TRBV6-3
j_gene: TRBJ1-6
CDR3aa: CASSPMGIRSPLHF

abundance: many
len: 15
v_gene: TRBV12-3/TRBV12-4
j_gene: TRBJ1-1
CDR3aa: CASSLVGRPNTEAFF

abundance: many
len: 13
v_gene: TRBV7-9
j_gene: TRBJ2-7
CDR3aa: CATIGTGDYEQYF

abundance: many
len: 14
v_gene: TRBV25-1
j_gene: TRBJ2-5
CDR3aa: CASSEATGQETQYF

abundance: many
len: 14
v_gene: TRBV7-9
j_gene: TRBJ1-2
CDR3aa: CASSPRTYNYGYTF

abundance: many
len: 13
v_gene: TRBV13
j_gene: TRBJ2-4
CDR3aa: CASSLAPENIQYF

abundance: many
len: 18
v_gene: TRBV15
j_gene: TRBJ1-5
CDR3aa: CATSRDRGSGVGNQPQHF

abundance: many
len: 17
v_gene: TRBV2
j_gene: TRBJ1-3
CDR3aa: CASSQKGGQDSGNTIYF

abundance: few
len: 15
v_gene: TRBV5-6
j_gene: TRBJ2-1
CDR3aa: CASSLQLIGRNEQFF

abundance: many
len: 15
v_gene: TRBV11-3
j_gene: TRBJ2-3
CDR3aa: CASSLEGQTSDTQYF

abundance: few
len: 14
v_gene: TRBV2
j_gene: TRBJ2-1
CDR3aa: CASIPRNRENEQFF

abundance: many
len: 17
v_gene: TRBV7-2
j_gene: TRBJ1-2
CDR3aa: CASSLGAIGTGGSGYTF